One sample yielded the 28 T cell receptor beta chains listed below, sequenced in a study of T cells after yellow fever vaccination. TCRdb reprocessed the 5' RACE reads via MiXCR and lists one record per CDR3 protein. This table has 230,000 or so distinct CDR3 sequences, approximately 3.8% appearing once. Sequenced material: PBMCs, taken 15 days after the yellow fever booster vaccination. These receptors all come from a man younger than 30 who received the YFV17D yellow fever vaccine.

This clonotype was seen more than once but under ten times. This sequence joins TRBV7-9 and TRBJ2-7, with TRBD1 matching 9 bases. The length of the CDR3 is 14 residues. The junction had 7 bases not matched to a gene; V was cut back by 5 bases and J by 5 bases. Germline V lookup: CDR1 SEHNR, CDR2 FQNEAQ (reference sequence). The CDR3 sequence: CASSGWTGDHEQYF. The CDR3 bases are TGTGCCAGCAGCGGCTGGACAGGGGACCACGAGCAGTACTTC.

This clonotype occurred many times. The chain links TRBV9 to TRBJ1-6, with 9 bases lining up with TRBD1. Trimming at V came to 4 bases and at J to 8 bases, leaving 7 bases not matched to a gene. This CDR3 has 15 residues. Germline V gene data show CDR1 as SGDLS and CDR2 as YYNGEE. The CDR3 region has the DNA TGTGCCAGCAGCACACGGACAGGGGTAGATTCACCCCTCCACTTT. This codes for CASSTRTGVDSPLHF.

This clonotype has ten or more counts. The CDR3 DNA sequence: TGTGCCAGCAGTGAATCCCCGGCAGGGATCGGAGAAAAACTGTTTTTT. It encodes CASSESPAGIGEKLFF. The J gene is TRBJ1-4, the V gene TRBV25-1, with D perhaps TRBD1 (5 bases). V lost 1 base and J 8 bases, leaving 17 bases between the germline ends. The CDR3 length is 16 residues. Germline loops: CDR1 MGHDK, CDR2 SYGVNS.

This clonotype appeared a few times. The V gene is TRBV7-8, the J gene TRBJ2-7; a possible D gene is TRBD1 (5 bases). Germline assignment: CDR1 SGHVS and CDR2 FQNEAQ. V lost 1 base to trimming and J lost 7 bases, with 11 bases between them. The CDR3 loop spans 13 amino acids. The CDR3 spells CASSLVRDGEQYF. The CDR3 DNA follows: TGTGCCAGCAGCTTAGTCAGGGATGGGGAGCAGTACTTC.

This clonotype was counted many times. The chain is built from TRBV29-1 and TRBJ2-2; the D gene is possibly TRBD2 (6 bases). The CDR3 is 15 residues long. Germline CDR1 SQVTM, CDR2 ANQGSEA. V was pared by 8 bases and J by 3 bases, with 19 bases between. As DNA, the CDR3 is TGCAGCATTGTTTCGGGGGAATATGACACCGGGGAGCTGTTTTTT. It translates to CSIVSGEYDTGELFF.

This clonotype has at least ten counts. The chain joins TRBV7-3 to TRBJ1-1, with 8 bases fitting TRBD1. The CDR3 contains 14 residues. J gave up 4 bases and V 5 bases, and 6 bases lay outside the gene matches. Germline V CDR1 and CDR2: SGHTA, FQGTGA. The CDR3 nucleotides read TGTGCCAGCAGCCAGGCAGGGGGCGGCACTGAAGCTTTCTTT. Translated, it gives CASSQAGGGTEAFF.

This clonotype was counted ten times or more. The chain employs TRBV5-1 and TRBJ1-6; D unclear. The V gene's germline CDR1 is SGHRS and CDR2 YFSETQ. V lost 3 bases, J lost 8 bases, and 6 bases lay in between. CDR3 length: 12 residues. This CDR3 reads CASSWPDSPLHF. Written as DNA, the CDR3 is TGCGCCAGCAGCTGGCCTGATTCACCCCTCCACTTT.

This clonotype was recorded at least ten times. The chain carries TRBV5-5 and TRBJ2-1, with D uncertain. The V end was cut by 1 base, the J end by 7 bases, with 6 bases between. Per germline, CDR1 SGHKS and CDR2 YYEKEE (reference sequence). The CDR3 runs to 12 residues. The DNA for the CDR3 is TGTGCCAGCAGCTTGCCCTTAAATGAGCAGTTCTTC. Protein product: CASSLPLNEQFF.

This clonotype was found many times. The chain is built from TRBV12-3 or TRBV12-4 and TRBJ2-3, with TRBD2 matching 11 bases. The CDR3 runs to 14 residues. With V trimmed by 6 bases and J by 6 bases, 5 bases remained unmatched. CDR3 DNA: TGTGCCAGCAGAAACCCTAGCGGGGGGGATACGCAGTATTTT. Its protein is CASRNPSGGDTQYF.

At least ten counts were recorded for this clonotype. The chain combines TRBV7-9 with TRBJ2-7; TRBD1 might be the D (6 bases). Trimming stripped 11 bases from V and 3 bases from J, with 17 bases between. The CDR3 spans 13 residues. Per the germline V gene, CDR1 is SEHNR and CDR2 is FQNEAQ (reference sequence). CDR3 protein: CAGAPGDNYEQYF. Here the CDR3 DNA reads TGTGCCGGCGCCCCAGGGGACAACTACGAGCAGTACTTC. Looking up the rest from reference TRBV7-9 and TRBJ2-7 gives the full variable domain: DTGVSQNPRHKITKRGQNVTFRCDPISEHNRLYWYRQTLGQGPEFLTYFQNEAQLEKSRLLSDRFSAERPKGSFSTLEIQRTEQGDSAMYLCAGAPGDNYEQYFGPGTRLTVT.

V and J are TRBV7-2 and TRBJ2-7; 9 bases match TRBD1. The length of the CDR3 is 14 residues. The V gene's germline CDR1 is SGHTA and CDR2 FQGNSA. V lost 7 bases to trimming and J lost 0 bases; unmatched junction nucleotides: 4. The CDR3 is CASIRDRASYEQYF. For the CDR3, the DNA is TGTGCCAGCATCCGGGACAGGGCCTCCTACGAGCAGTACTTC.

This clonotype was seen repeatedly, ten times or more. The chain combines TRBV7-9 with TRBJ1-1; unclear D gene. This CDR3 spans 13 amino acids. CDR1 SEHNR and CDR2 FQNEAQ come from the germline V gene (reference sequence). Trimming left V 1 base short and J 7 bases short, with 10 bases between. The CDR3 loop is CASSLDRPGEAFF. In DNA, the CDR3 is TGTGCCAGCAGCTTAGATCGGCCGGGTGAAGCTTTCTTT. The full variable domain, its missing parts supplied by reference TRBV7-9 and TRBJ1-1, is DTGVSQNPRHKITKRGQNVTFRCDPISEHNRLYWYRQTLGQGPEFLTYFQNEAQLEKSRLLSDRFSAERPKGSFSTLEIQRTEQGDSAMYLCASSLDRPGEAFFGQGTRLTVV.

In this sample, this clonotype turned up many times. The gene calls are TRBV28 and TRBJ2-6, with D hard to call. The CDR3 has 17 amino acids. V lost 8 bases and J lost 0, with 17 bases in between. Germline assignment: CDR1 MDHEN and CDR2 SYDVKM. CDR3 region: CASDSKGFRSGANVLTF. Written as DNA, the CDR3 is TGTGCCAGCGATAGTAAGGGTTTCCGCTCTGGGGCCAACGTCCTGACTTTC. The complete variable domain, with remaining parts taken from reference TRBV28 and TRBJ2-6, reads DVKVTQSSRYLVKRTGEKVFLECVQDMDHENMFWYRQDPGLGLRLIYFSYDVKMKEKGDIPEGYSVSREKKERFSLILESASTNQTSMYLCASDSKGFRSGANVLTFGAGSRLTVL.

This clonotype was recorded at least ten times. The J gene is TRBJ2-5, the V gene TRBV20-1; TRBD1 agrees at 7 bases. Trimming took 3 bases from V and 4 from J; bases not matched to a gene: 5. This CDR3 contains 13 residues. Germline V gene lookup returns CDR1 DFQATT and CDR2 SNEGSKA (reference sequence). As DNA, the CDR3 is TGCAGTGCTAGGACAGGGAATGGAGAGACCCAGTACTTC. Encoded protein: CSARTGNGETQYF.

This clonotype was observed at least ten times. CDR3: CASSPYSGEQYF. In DNA form, the CDR3 reads TGTGCCAGCAGCCCATACAGTGGAGAGCAGTACTTC. The chain uses TRBV7-3 and TRBJ2-7, with no clear D. V was pared by 5 bases and J by 7 bases, with 12 bases between. This CDR3 has 12 amino acids. Germline V gene data show CDR1 as SGHTA and CDR2 as FQGTGA.

V usage is TRBV20-1 and J usage is TRBJ1-1; D perhaps matches TRBD1 (6 bases). V lost 3 bases to trimming and J lost 1 base, with 12 bases between them. CDR3 length: 14 amino acids. Germline-derived CDR1 and CDR2 are DFQATT and SNEGSKA (reference sequence). The DNA of the CDR3 is TGCAGTGCTAGGATACAGGGAAAGAACACTGAAGCTTTCTTT. Residues: CSARIQGKNTEAFF.

This clonotype was counted ten times or more. V and J are TRBV6-5 and TRBJ1-4; D ambiguous. The germline V gene encodes CDR1 MNHEY and CDR2 SVGAGI. The V and J ends lost 8 bases and 0 bases respectively, with 10 bases between them. The CDR3 has 14 residues. In DNA form, the CDR3 reads TGTGCCAGCCGTTCAGAAACAACTAATGAAAAACTGTTTTTT. Encoded protein: CASRSETTNEKLFF.

This clonotype was recorded at least ten times. The chain links TRBV20-1 to TRBJ2-3, with 12 nucleotides matching TRBD2. The CDR3 totals 16 residues. Germline V gene lookup returns CDR1 DFQATT and CDR2 SNEGSKA (reference sequence). V lost 5 bases, J lost 2 bases, and 8 bases stayed unmatched. The CDR3 bases are TGCAGTGCTCCGCGACTAGCGGGGGAACCCACAGATACGCAGTATTTT. This encodes CSAPRLAGEPTDTQYF.

The table lists this clonotype with many counts. This chain joins TRBV5-1 and TRBJ2-1, with 8 nucleotides matching TRBD1. The V gene end was trimmed by 4 bases and the J gene end by 7 bases; junction bases not matched to a gene: 13. Germline CDR1 SGHRS, CDR2 YFSETQ. The CDR3 runs 16 residues. The CDR3: CASSLPKGTGTNEQFF. CDR3 sequence (DNA): TGCGCCAGCAGCCTGCCCAAAGGGACAGGAACAAATGAGCAGTTCTTC.

This clonotype showed up many times. The V call is TRBV4-3, the J call TRBJ2-7, with 10 bases aligning to TRBD1. Trimming removed 1 base from V and 7 bases from J; junction bases left unmatched: 10. The CDR3 covers 16 residues. Germline values: CDR1 LGHNA, CDR2 YSLEER. CDR3 sequence (DNA): TGCGCCAGCAGCCAAGTTGCACGGGACAGGGGATTTGAGCAGTACTTC. Translated, it gives CASSQVARDRGFEQYF.

This clonotype was observed many times. V and J are TRBV7-2 and TRBJ1-1; D unresolved. From germline, CDR1 is SGHTA and CDR2 FQGNSA. Trimming removed 1 base at V and 5 bases at J, with 11 bases between. The CDR3 runs to 14 residues. The CDR3 DNA sequence: TGTGCCAGCAGCTTAGTTGGGAGGAAAACTGAAGCTTTCTTT. Translated: CASSLVGRKTEAFF.

This clonotype was counted many times. Here the CDR3 reads CASGDSGTNQETQYF. CDR3 in DNA: TGTGCCAGCGGAGACTCGGGGACAAATCAAGAGACCCAGTACTTC. The chain links TRBV7-9 to TRBJ2-5; TRBD1 is a possible D gene (6 bases). Trimming cost V 8 bases and J 2 bases, with 18 bases left between them. The CDR3 is 15 residues long. The germline CDR1 and CDR2 sequences are SEHNR and FQNEAQ (reference sequence).

Comment on this clonotype: A much larger clone lies a single base off, so this may be a read error. The chain is built from TRBV20-1 and TRBJ1-2; D gene unclear. Looked up from germline, CDR1 is DFQATT and CDR2 is SNEGSKA (reference sequence). This CDR3 spans 12 amino acids. In nucleotides, the CDR3 is TGCATCCCTTCGGGCCCGGGTGGCGGCTACACCTTC. Translation: CIPSGPGGGYTF.

This clonotype was recorded many times. The V and J genes are TRBV7-9 and TRBJ2-1, with 12 bases aligning to TRBD2. The CDR3 has 16 residues. CDR1 and CDR2 from the germline V gene are SEHNR and FQNEAQ (reference sequence). V shed 3 bases, J shed 8 bases, and the junction held 8 bases outside the gene matches. The CDR3: CASSFWASGGADEQFF. The CDR3, as DNA: TGTGCCAGCAGCTTTTGGGCTAGCGGGGGGGCCGATGAGCAGTTCTTC.

This clonotype has ten or more counts. The CDR3 here is CASSLGWGGTDTQYF. DNA for the CDR3: TGCGCCAGCAGCTTGGGTTGGGGGGGCACAGATACGCAGTATTTT. This chain joins TRBV5-1 and TRBJ2-3; perhaps TRBD2 as D (6 bases). V shed 0 bases and J shed 1 base, with 9 bases lying between them. CDR1 and CDR2 (germline): SGHRS, YFSETQ. CDR3 length: 15 amino acids. Variable domain in full (rest from reference TRBV5-1 and TRBJ2-3): KAGVTQTPRYLIKTRGQQVTLSCSPISGHRSVSWYQQTPGQGLQFLFEYFSETQRNKGNFPGRFSGRQFSNSRSEMNVSTLELGDSALYLCASSLGWGGTDTQYFGPGTRLTVL.

In this sample, this clonotype turned up many times. J is TRBJ2-1 and V is TRBV7-6; 8 nucleotides agree with TRBD1. This CDR3 spans 16 amino acids. From germline, CDR1 is SGHVS and CDR2 FNYEAQ. The junction had 7 bases not matched to a gene; V was cut back by 1 base and J by 5 bases. CDR3 sequence: CASSLGFGQGDNEQFF. The CDR3 region has the DNA TGTGCCAGCAGCTTAGGTTTCGGACAGGGTGACAATGAGCAGTTCTTC.

This clonotype was observed at least ten times. V usage is TRBV7-2 and J usage is TRBJ1-2; possible D gene TRBD1, 5 bases. The germline V and J ends were trimmed by 5 bases and 5 bases, with 15 bases remaining between them. The CDR3 loop spans 14 amino acids. CDR1 SGHTA and CDR2 FQGNSA come from the germline V gene. The chain's CDR3 is CASSTNGAAYGYTF. The CDR3, as DNA: TGTGCCAGCAGCACCAACGGGGCGGCTTATGGCTACACCTTC.

This clonotype occurred many times. The chain combines TRBV12-3 or TRBV12-4 with TRBJ1-2, with D maybe TRBD1 (6 bases). V was cut by 7 bases and J by 4 bases, with 16 bases left in between. The CDR3 has 14 residues. CDR3 protein: CASTRGGRVYGYTF. Written as DNA, the CDR3 is TGTGCCAGCACCCGAGGGGGGCGCGTCTATGGCTACACCTTC.